This TCR beta chain originates from a study of cytotoxic CD8 clonotypes in ibrutinib-treated CLL. At the level of the study: Included were 11 relapsed/refractory and approximately 15 treatment-naive patients, of whom approximately 18 were IGHV unmutated. Response sampling came at median around eleven months of treatment, ranging about 6 to 36 months.

This clone came up a few times. Its antigen is undetermined. Trimming removed 4 bases at V and 1 base at J, with 5 bases between. The germline V gene encodes CDR1 DFQATT and CDR2 SNEGSKA (reference sequence). This CDR3 comprises 11 residues. Produced via immunoSEQ multiplex PCR; TCRdb's table is partial and in-frame only. Among approximately 190,000 clones listed, 70% were seen once. Points from the study as a whole: Clonality was elevated at ibrutinib response and had returned toward baseline at progression. Sustained-remission and progressing patients had unequal sampling times.

This material consisted of PBMCs, taken after 12 months of ibrutinib treatment. This sequence joins TRBV20-1 and TRBJ2-7; no definite D call. The clonotype originates from a human donor with chronic lymphocytic leukemia. The CDR3 sequence is CSAKLSYEQYF. In nucleotides, the CDR3 is TGCAGTGCTAAGCTGTCCTACGAGCAGTACTTC.